The 5 T cell receptor beta chains below were found in one sample sequenced in a study of cytomegalovirus exposure and HLA in healthy donors. The primer mix had 60 Vbeta and 13 Jbeta primers. Using immunoSEQ multiplex PCR, the repertoire was profiled, and TCRdb retains in-frame clones only, with some absent. The sample has about 34,000 clones. Material: PBMCs. Every receptor here comes from a human donor in good health.

The rearrangement uses TRBV10-1 and TRBJ1-1; weak D call: TRBD1 (5 bases). Germline V gives CDR1 WNHNN, CDR2 SYGVQD (reference sequence). The V end lost 0 bases, the J end lost 3 bases, and 8 bases lay between the germline ends. This CDR3 has 14 amino acids. CDR3 sequence (DNA): TGCGCCAGCAGTGAGTCCGGGGGTGACACTGAAGCTTTCTTT. Translating it yields CASSESGGDTEAFF.

The chain carries TRBV27 and TRBJ1-1; possibly TRBD1 for D (5 bases). This CDR3 contains 16 residues. Germline values: CDR1 MNHEY, CDR2 SMNVEV (reference sequence). Trimming removed 6 bases at V and 0 bases at J, with 17 bases between. This CDR3 reads CASSPNDRHMNTEAFF. CDR3 coding DNA: TGTGCCAGCAGCCCCAATGACAGACACATGAACACTGAAGCTTTCTTT.

The genes are TRBV2 and TRBJ2-5; D possibly corresponds to TRBD2 (5 bases). CDR3 length: 14 residues. Deletions cut 1 base from V and 4 bases from J, with 10 bases between. CDR1 and CDR2 from the germline V gene are SNHLY and FYNNEI. The chain's CDR3 is CASSEVGVAETQYF. The CDR3 DNA reads as TGTGCCAGCAGTGAAGTCGGGGTGGCAGAGACCCAGTACTTC.

The chain combines TRBV7-2 with TRBJ1-6; D unclear. Germline V gene data show CDR1 as SGHTA and CDR2 as FQGNSA. Trimming took off 5 bases at V and 8 bases at J, with 10 bases between the two ends. CDR3 length: 13 amino acids. CDR3 sequence: CASSIERDSPLHF. The CDR3 region has the DNA TGTGCCAGCAGCATCGAAAGAGATTCACCCCTCCACTTT.

The chain has TRBV25-1 and TRBJ1-5; 8 bases match TRBD1. The CDR3 has 14 residues. Germline CDR1 and CDR2: MGHDK and SYGVNS. Trimming took 4 bases from V and 6 from J; bases not matched to a gene: 5. The CDR3 DNA is TGTGCCAGCAGTGCGACAGGGGAAGGTCAGCCCCAGCATTTT. This sequence encodes CASSATGEGQPQHF.